In this sample, the clone carrying this T cell receptor (beta chain) turned up once. This sample is drawn from a study of blood T cell repertoires in COVID-19. Study background: COVID-19 samples, acute and convalescent, were from the United States, Italy and Spain. PBMCs, B-cell-depleted T cells, or T cells provided the cDNA or gDNA that made up the material.

Germline loops: CDR1 LNHDA, CDR2 SQIVND (reference sequence). The CDR3 consists of 14 residues. J was trimmed by 8 bases and V by 6 bases; bases with no gene match: 7. Study processing details: Counts of nucleated cells, estimated from reference gene primer amplification, were obtained. TCRdb's copy holds only in-frame clones and misses some; the assay was immunoSEQ multiplex PCR. The V and J calls and the clone size are those of that table, but D and trimming were determined from the DNA. The table shows approximately 92,000 clones, with around 84% occurring only once. The clonotype was recovered from a woman aged 60-75 years in a cohort sampled during active or convalescent COVID-19. The sequenced material came from peripheral blood. The chain has TRBV19 and TRBJ1-4, with TRBD1 matching over 9 bases. CDR3 sequence: CASRRDRETEKLFF. The CDR3 DNA reads as TGTGCCAGTAGGCGGGACAGGGAAACCGAAAAACTGTTTTTT.